Listed here are 32 T cell receptor beta chains from one sample, sequenced in a study of control samples from healthy donors and cancer patients. Using immunoSEQ multiplex PCR, the repertoire was profiled, and TCRdb retains in-frame clones only, with some absent. The sample holds about 52,000 clones, about 95% seen once. Material for sequencing was blood. These receptors all stem from a man in his thirties or forties in good health.

Regarding this clone: In the same sample, other DNA sequences code for this CDR3. The gene calls are TRBV27 and TRBJ2-1; the D gene is possibly TRBD1 (5 bases). V was clipped by 3 bases and J by 10 bases, with 13 bases between them. This CDR3 is 13 amino acids long. The germline V gene encodes CDR1 MNHEY and CDR2 SMNVEV (reference sequence). The CDR3 DNA reads TGTGCCAGCAGTTTCCGGACACTCGGGGAGCAGTTCTTC. This codes for CASSFRTLGEQFF.

This chain uses TRBV6-6 with TRBJ1-3; 9 positions match TRBD1. CDR1 is MNHNY, CDR2 SVGAGI, per germline (reference sequence). CDR3 size: 16 residues. V lost 0 bases and J lost 4; bases outside the gene matches: 4. The CDR3 sequence: CASSYSDRGGGNTIYF. CDR3 coding DNA: TGTGCCAGCAGTTACTCGGACAGGGGTGGAGGAAACACCATATATTTT.

This chain's CDR3 is CASSEYKGTNEQFF. In DNA form, the CDR3 reads TGTGCCAGCAGTGAATATAAGGGGACTAATGAGCAGTTCTTC. The genes are TRBV25-1 and TRBJ2-1, with a possible D match to TRBD2 (6 bases). Trimming shortened V by 0 bases and J by 7 bases, and 10 bases separated the two germline ends. CDR1 is MGHDK and CDR2 is SYGVNS in the germline V gene. This CDR3 has 14 amino acids.

The genes are TRBV14 and TRBJ1-4; no firm D call. The CDR3 consists of 13 residues. Germline loops: CDR1 SGHDN, CDR2 FVKESK. V gave up 1 base and J gave up 8 bases, with 8 bases separating them. CDR3 in DNA: TGTGCCAGCAGCCAAGGCTTAAGGGAAAAACTGTTTTTT. Translated: CASSQGLREKLFF.

This sequence joins TRBV2 and TRBJ2-5; D may match TRBD1 or TRBD2 (5 bases each). CDR3 length equals 13 residues. CDR1 and CDR2 (germline): SNHLY, FYNNEI. Trimming left V 7 bases short and J 5 bases short, with 14 bases between. The DNA for the CDR3 is TGTGCCAGCAAAAATACCGGGGCTGAGACCCAGTACTTC. It encodes CASKNTGAETQYF.

This chain uses TRBV5-4 with TRBJ2-3, with D unresolved. The V gene lost 4 bases and the J gene lost 2 bases, with 8 bases spanning the gap. This CDR3 has 13 residues. Germline lookup yields CDR1 SGHNT and CDR2 YYREEE (reference sequence). CDR3 loop: CASSLYDTDTQYF. CDR3 nucleotide sequence: TGTGCCAGCAGCCTGTACGACACAGATACGCAGTATTTT.

The chain uses TRBV11-1 and TRBJ2-7, with D perhaps TRBD2 (6 bases). Looked up from germline, CDR1 is SGHAT and CDR2 is FQDESV (reference sequence). V lost 5 bases to trimming and J lost 4 bases, with 15 bases between them. The CDR3 is 14 amino acids. The CDR3 nucleotides are TGTGCCAGCAGCCCATCTAGCGCACATTACGAGCAGTACTTC. This sequence encodes CASSPSSAHYEQYF.

The CDR3 protein is CAWFPGLVLGTDTQYF. CDR3 nucleotide sequence: TGTGCCTGGTTTCCGGGACTAGTCCTTGGCACAGATACGCAGTATTTT. The chain couples TRBV30 to TRBJ2-3; 8 nucleotides align to TRBD2. The CDR3 runs 16 residues. The germline V gene encodes CDR1 GTSNPN and CDR2 SVGIG (reference sequence). V was clipped by 5 bases and J by 1 base; unmatched bases: 11.

The chain carries TRBV7-9 and TRBJ1-3; D is unresolved. V shed 3 bases and J shed 0 bases, with 9 bases lying between them. CDR1 is SEHNR, CDR2 FQNEAQ, per germline (reference sequence). CDR3 length equals 15 residues. CDR3 protein: CASSFRELSGNTIYF. CDR3 nucleotide sequence: TGTGCCAGCAGCTTTCGGGAACTCTCTGGAAACACCATATATTTT.

This chain joins TRBV4-1 and TRBJ2-7; 11 bases align to TRBD2. The CDR3 consists of 18 residues. J lost 4 bases, V lost 1 base, and 12 bases had no gene match. The germline CDR1 and CDR2 sequences are MGHRA and YSYEKL. The CDR3 sequence is CASSQATLAGGPGYEQYF. In DNA form, the CDR3 reads TGCGCCAGCAGCCAAGCTACGCTAGCGGGAGGACCGGGTTACGAGCAGTACTTC.

The rearrangement links TRBV6-2 or TRBV6-3 to TRBJ2-5, with a tentative D call TRBD2 (5 bases). The CDR3 has 15 residues. V was trimmed by 0 bases and J by 4 bases, leaving 12 bases between them. Germline-derived CDR1 and CDR2 are MNHEY and SVGEGT. The CDR3, as DNA: TGTGCCAGCAGTTACTCTGAGGGAGTAACAGAGACCCAGTACTTC. Encoded protein: CASSYSEGVTETQYF.

CDR3 sequence (DNA): TGTGCCAGCAGCTTCAAACTAGCGGGCCACCAAGAGACCCAGTACTTC. Protein product: CASSFKLAGHQETQYF. V gene TRBV5-8 combines with J gene TRBJ2-5; 9 positions agree with TRBD2. After removal of 2 bases from V and 0 bases from J, the junction contained 5 bases not matched to a gene. Germline V gene sequence: CDR1 SGHTS, CDR2 YDEGEE. The CDR3 extends over 16 amino acids.

J is TRBJ1-4 and V is TRBV14, with a weak D call TRBD1 (6 bases). Germline loops: CDR1 SGHDN, CDR2 FVKESK. The CDR3 spans 15 residues. Trimming took off 4 bases at V and 6 bases at J, with 15 bases between the two ends. The chain's CDR3 is CASSLQGRGDEKLFF. Here the CDR3 DNA reads TGTGCCAGCAGCCTACAGGGTAGGGGCGATGAAAAACTGTTTTTT.

This rearrangement joins TRBV5-4 to TRBJ2-3; D gene uncertain. Germline V gene lookup returns CDR1 SGHNT and CDR2 YYREEE (reference sequence). CDR3 length: 14 residues. The ends were cut back, 0 bases at V and 6 bases at J, with 11 bases in the middle. CDR3 protein: CASSLADARDTQYF. CDR3 nucleotide sequence: TGTGCCAGCAGCTTGGCGGATGCACGGGATACGCAGTATTTT.

This clone was detected only once. The chain uses TRBV5-4 and TRBJ2-1; 11 bases line up with TRBD1. The CDR3 has 16 residues. Germline values: CDR1 SGHNT, CDR2 YYREEE (reference sequence). With 0 bases clipped from V and 6 bases from J, the junction kept 5 bases outside the gene matches. DNA of the CDR3: TGTGCCAGCAGCTTGGAGCCGGGACAGGGGGTCAATGAGCAGTTCTTC. Its translation: CASSLEPGQGVNEQFF.

The chain is built from TRBV6-5 and TRBJ2-1, with 10 bases lining up with TRBD2. The CDR3 contains 15 residues. Germline trimming cut 8 bases from V and 3 bases from J; bases unmatched to any gene: 7. Per the germline V gene, CDR1 is MNHEY and CDR2 is SVGAGI. The DNA of the CDR3 is TGTGCCAGCGCATCTCCTAGCGGGAGCTACAATGAGCAGTTCTTC. The encoded protein is CASASPSGSYNEQFF.

This clone was counted a single time. The chain carries TRBV18 and TRBJ2-7, with D hard to call. CDR3 length equals 14 residues. V was trimmed by 2 bases and J by 2 bases, leaving 10 bases between them. Germline CDR1 reads KGHSH; CDR2 reads LQKENI. CDR3 in amino acids: CASSPGIAAYEQYF. The CDR3, as DNA: TGTGCCAGCTCACCAGGGATTGCAGCCTACGAGCAGTACTTC.

This chain joins TRBV27 and TRBJ1-5; D might be TRBD1 (5 bases). The germline CDR1 and CDR2 sequences are MNHEY and SMNVEV (reference sequence). This CDR3 is built from 15 residues. Trimming cost V 2 bases and J 6 bases, with 14 bases left between them. DNA for the CDR3: TGTGCCAGCAGTTTACCGGGCCCGGGGGGTCAGCCCCAGCATTTT. Protein: CASSLPGPGGQPQHF.

The CDR3 region is CASTDAGVTEAFF. The DNA of the CDR3 is TGTGCCAGCACCGATGCAGGGGTCACTGAAGCTTTCTTT. The gene calls are TRBV28 and TRBJ1-1; possible D gene TRBD1, 6 bases. The CDR3 is 13 amino acids. Germline V gene sequence: CDR1 MDHEN, CDR2 SYDVKM. The V end was cut by 7 bases, the J end by 4 bases, with 13 bases between.

This sequence joins TRBV28 and TRBJ2-3; 12 bases fit TRBD2. There are 14 residues in the CDR3. After removal of 5 bases from V and 3 bases from J, the junction contained 0 bases not matched to a gene. Germline loops: CDR1 MDHEN, CDR2 SYDVKM. The CDR3 DNA is TGTGCCAGCAGTACTAGCGGGAGGACAGATACGCAGTATTTT. The encoded protein is CASSTSGRTDTQYF.

The CDR3 protein is CASRLGTSGINEQYF. DNA for the CDR3: TGTGCCAGCAGACTAGGGACTAGCGGGATCAACGAGCAGTACTTC. V gene TRBV27 combines with J gene TRBJ2-7; 13 positions match TRBD2. Germline V gives CDR1 MNHEY, CDR2 SMNVEV (reference sequence). The CDR3 has 15 residues. Unmatched junction bases numbered 7, after V lost 6 bases and J lost 5 bases.

The count of this clone is one. V is TRBV11-2 and J is TRBJ2-1, with D perhaps TRBD2 (6 bases). V gave up 2 bases and J gave up 7 bases, with 9 bases separating them. This CDR3 is built from 13 residues. Germline assignment: CDR1 SGHAT and CDR2 FQNNGV. Here the CDR3 DNA reads TGTGCCAGCAGCTTAAACCGGGGGAATGAGCAGTTCTTC. Translation: CASSLNRGNEQFF.

The V call is TRBV9, the J call TRBJ2-3, with no clear D. Trimming cost V 0 bases and J 4 bases, with 9 bases left between them. This CDR3 has 14 residues. Germline V gene data show CDR1 as SGDLS and CDR2 as YYNGEE. The CDR3 nucleotides read TGTGCCAGCAGCGTAGGGCTAGTACCAGATACGCAGTATTTT. It translates to CASSVGLVPDTQYF.

The chain links TRBV2 to TRBJ2-1, with 14 bases identical to TRBD2. V shed 11 bases, J shed 8 bases, and the junction held 8 bases outside the gene matches. CDR1 and CDR2 (germline): SNHLY, FYNNEI. The CDR3 is made up of 14 amino acids. The DNA of the CDR3 is TGTGCCGTAACCCGACTAGCGGGAGGGCATGAGCAGTTCTTC. It specifies CAVTRLAGGHEQFF.

The chain recombines TRBV7-3 with TRBJ2-1; D is unclear. The CDR3 covers 15 residues. CDR1 and CDR2 from the germline V gene are SGHTA and FQGTGA. Deletions cut 5 bases from V and 6 bases from J, with 17 bases between. The CDR3 here is CASSQTQGGVNEQFF. In DNA form, the CDR3 reads TGTGCCAGCAGCCAAACTCAAGGTGGGGTCAATGAGCAGTTCTTC.

The V gene is TRBV5-1, the J gene TRBJ2-1; D might be TRBD2 (6 bases). V lost 0 bases, J lost 7 bases, and 14 bases lay in between. The V gene's germline CDR1 is SGHRS and CDR2 YFSETQ. The CDR3 is 15 residues long. As DNA, the CDR3 is TGCGCCAGCAGCTTGGGACAGCCCGGAGGGAATGAGCAGTTCTTC. It yields the protein CASSLGQPGGNEQFF.

This chain connects TRBV5-6 to TRBJ2-5, with 8 bases aligning to TRBD2. Germline trimming cut 2 bases from V and 5 bases from J; bases unmatched to any gene: 8. Germline V gene data show CDR1 as SGHDT and CDR2 as YYEEEE. The CDR3 extends over 15 amino acids. In nucleotides, the CDR3 is TGTGCCAGCAGCTTATTTAGCGGGATGGCGGAGACCCAGTACTTC. It specifies CASSLFSGMAETQYF.

This chain connects TRBV30 to TRBJ2-6, with D maybe TRBD1 (5 bases). The germline V gene encodes CDR1 GTSNPN and CDR2 SVGIG (reference sequence). V lost 4 bases and J 0 bases, leaving 10 bases between the germline ends. The CDR3 sequence is 15 residues long. The CDR3 nucleotides read TGTGCCTGGACCCCAGGGCTCTCTGGGGCCAACGTCCTGACTTTC. This gives the protein CAWTPGLSGANVLTF.

The chain has TRBV2 and TRBJ2-7; TRBD1 matches 7 bases. Germline V gene sequence: CDR1 SNHLY, CDR2 FYNNEI. The CDR3 sequence is 15 residues long. After removal of 8 bases from V and 0 bases from J, the junction contained 10 bases not matched to a gene. In DNA, the CDR3 is TGTGCCAGCCGCCCCAGGGGGTCAAGCTCCTACGAGCAGTACTTC. It specifies CASRPRGSSSYEQYF. Using reference TRBV2 and TRBJ2-7 for the parts outside the CDR3, the full variable domain is EPEVTQTPSHQVTQMGQEVILRCVPISNHLYFYWYRQILGQKVEFLVSFYNNEISEKSEIFDDQFSVERPDGSNFTLKIRSTKLEDSAMYFCASRPRGSSSYEQYFGPGTRLTVT.

The chain recombines TRBV15 with TRBJ2-3; 9 bases line up with TRBD2. The germline CDR1 and CDR2 sequences are LNHNV and YYDKDF (reference sequence). The CDR3 extends over 16 amino acids. Losses at the gene ends were 1 base for V and 1 base for J; bases not matched to a gene: 3. The CDR3 DNA follows: TGTGCCACCAGCAGAGGGGCGGGAGGGGGCACAGATACGCAGTATTTT. Its translation is CATSRGAGGGTDTQYF.

The V and J genes are TRBV29-1 and TRBJ1-5, with a possible D match to TRBD1 (5 bases). The CDR3 has 12 amino acids. Germline CDR1 reads SQVTM; CDR2 reads ANQGSEA. The germline V and J ends were trimmed by 1 base and 7 bases, with 8 bases remaining between them. CDR3 in amino acids: CSVEVGGQPQHF. CDR3 sequence (DNA): TGCAGCGTTGAAGTCGGGGGGCAGCCCCAGCATTTT.

This rearrangement joins TRBV6-5 to TRBJ2-1; TRBD2 aligns across 11 bases. The V gene end was trimmed by 4 bases and the J gene end by 8 bases; junction bases not matched to a gene: 10. This CDR3 is 16 amino acids long. CDR1 and CDR2 from the germline V gene are MNHEY and SVGAGI. The DNA of the CDR3 is TGTGCCAGCAGTTCCTCAACTAGCGGGAGACGGGATGAGCAGTTCTTC. This codes for CASSSSTSGRRDEQFF.